These 27 T cell receptor beta chains came from one sample sequenced in a study of T cells in Graves' hyperthyroidism and ophthalmopathy. TCR beta CDR3 sequences were amplified from RNA transcripts. Carried out on the TCR CDR3, a first-round RT-PCR used the HTBI primer set. TCRdb called the multiplex PCR reads again in MiXCR, with one record for every CDR3 protein. Of about 660,000 distinct CDR3 sequences in the sample, roughly 45% were seen once. The sample taken for sequencing was peripheral blood or thyroid tissue (not recorded which). These receptors were obtained from an adult man with Graves' disease, either hyperthyroidism or ophthalmopathy (not recorded which).

As for this clonotype: With a much larger clone just one base away, this may be a read error. The V call is TRBV7-8, the J call TRBJ2-2; TRBD2 is a possible D gene (5 bases). Germline lookup yields CDR1 SGHVS and CDR2 FQNEAQ. This CDR3 contains 14 residues. The CDR3 coding sequence is TGTGCCAGCAGCTCGACGGCCCTAACCGGGGAGCTGCTTTTT. It translates to CASSSTALTGELLF. Based on the CDR3 plus reference TRBV7-8 and TRBJ2-2, the full variable domain is GAGVSQSPRYKVAKRGQDVALRCDPISGHVSLFWYQQALGQGPEFLTYFQNEAQLDKSGLPSDRFFAERPEGSVSTLKIQRTQQEDSAVYLCASSSTALTGELLFGEGSRLTVL.

This clonotype has at least ten counts. This chain joins TRBV10-3 and TRBJ1-1; D is undetermined. V was cut by 7 bases and J by 0 bases, with 12 bases left in between. CDR3 length: 14 residues. Per the germline V gene, CDR1 is ENHRY and CDR2 is SYGVKD. CDR3 DNA sequence: TGTGCCATCAAAAGGAGTAACATGAACACTGAAGCTTTCTTT. This sequence encodes CAIKRSNMNTEAFF.

This clonotype was seen a few times. The chain combines TRBV19 with TRBJ1-5; tentative D call: TRBD1 (5 bases). CDR1 is LNHDA, CDR2 SQIVND, per germline (reference sequence). This CDR3 has 12 residues. With 8 bases removed from V and 7 bases from J, the gap between germline ends came to 12 bases. The CDR3 nucleotides are TGTGCCAGTGGTTTTAAGGGGCAGCCCCAGCATTTT. Encoded protein: CASGFKGQPQHF.

This clonotype was seen more than once but under ten times. This chain connects TRBV6-9 to TRBJ2-7, with TRBD2 matching 9 bases. Germline loops: CDR1 MNHGY, CDR2 SVAAGI. The CDR3 covers 15 residues. The trim removed 5 bases at V and 2 bases at J, leaving 7 bases unmatched. The CDR3 loop reads CASSKRSGGTYEQYF. In DNA form, the CDR3 reads TGTGCCAGCAGTAAACGTAGCGGGGGCACCTACGAGCAGTACTTC.

This clonotype showed up just a few times. V and J are TRBV15 and TRBJ2-6; 9 nucleotides align to TRBD1. After removal of 0 bases from V and 0 bases from J, the junction contained 0 bases not matched to a gene. The CDR3 runs 17 residues. Germline CDR1 LNHNV, CDR2 YYDKDF (reference sequence). The CDR3 loop reads CATSRETGGSGANVLTF. The DNA of the CDR3 is TGTGCCACCAGCAGAGAGACAGGGGGCTCTGGGGCCAACGTCCTGACTTTC.

With respect to this clonotype: A junction end diverges from the germline sequence, so it may reflect a read error. The J gene is TRBJ2-7, the V gene TRBV7-6; a weak D match, TRBD2 (6 bases). Germline V gene lookup returns CDR1 SGHVS and CDR2 FNYEAQ. The CDR3 spans 12 residues. The CDR3 region has the DNA TGTGCTAGCAGGAGGGCAGGGAACGAGCAGTACTTC. Amino acid sequence: CASRRAGNEQYF.

V gene TRBV29-1 combines with J gene TRBJ2-5, with D possibly matching TRBD2 (6 bases). Germline V gene lookup returns CDR1 SQVTM and CDR2 ANQGSEA. Trimming cost V 7 bases and J 2 bases, with 17 bases left between them. The CDR3 totals 14 residues. The CDR3 spells CSARHRDSQETQYF. In DNA form, the CDR3 reads TGCAGCGCCCGACACCGGGACTCACAAGAGACCCAGTACTTC.

This clonotype was seen many times. The chain employs TRBV2 and TRBJ2-5, with 8 bases identical to TRBD2. The CDR3 loop spans 15 amino acids. Germline V gene data show CDR1 as SNHLY and CDR2 as FYNNEI. Trimming cost V 8 bases and J 0 bases; bases outside gene matches: 8. The CDR3 sequence: CASRGGPGYQETQYF. Here the CDR3 DNA reads TGTGCCAGCCGGGGGGGACCCGGCTACCAAGAGACCCAGTACTTC.

V and J are TRBV6-2 or TRBV6-3 and TRBJ1-1; D might be TRBD1 (6 bases). CDR1 is MNHEY, CDR2 SVGEGT, per germline. The CDR3 has 14 amino acids. Trimming took 0 bases from V and 5 from J, leaving 10 bases between them. CDR3 nucleotides: TGTGCCAGCAGTTACTCACAGGGACGGACTGAAGCTTTCTTT. Translating it yields CASSYSQGRTEAFF.

This sequence joins TRBV5-1 and TRBJ1-1; D gene ambiguous. This CDR3 is built from 16 residues. The germline CDR1 and CDR2 sequences are SGHRS and YFSETQ. Trimming cost V 2 bases and J 5 bases, with 19 bases left between them. The CDR3 bases are TGCGCCAGCAGCTTCGCCATTCTGGGTTACGGTACTGAAGCTTTCTTT. Encoded protein: CASSFAILGYGTEAFF.

The rearrangement links TRBV11-2 to TRBJ1-6, with 11 nucleotides matching TRBD1. V gave up 5 bases and J gave up 7 bases; unmatched junction bases: 7. Germline CDR1 is SGHAT and CDR2 is FQNNGV. The CDR3 covers 16 residues. CDR3: CASSHGTGGRNSPLHF. The CDR3 DNA reads TGTGCCAGCAGCCACGGGACAGGGGGGAGGAATTCACCCCTCCACTTT.

This clonotype has more than one count but fewer than ten. A read error may produce the germline difference seen at one junction end. This rearrangement joins TRBV7-9 to TRBJ2-2; D is perhaps TRBD2 (7 bases). The germline CDR1 and CDR2 sequences are SEHNR and FQNEAQ (reference sequence). The CDR3 runs 16 residues. The CDR3 sequence: CASSQGGGFNTGELFF. CDR3 sequence (DNA): TGCGCCAGCAGCCAAGGGGGAGGGTTCAACACCGGGGAGCTGTTTTTT.

This sequence joins TRBV5-1 and TRBJ1-6, with D unresolved. CDR1 is SGHRS and CDR2 is YFSETQ in the germline V gene. This CDR3 contains 15 residues. V was clipped by 4 bases and J by 6 bases, with 14 bases between them. The CDR3 DNA reads TGCGCCAGCAGCCAAGAAGAGGGAATTAATTCACCCCTCCACTTT. Encoded protein: CASSQEEGINSPLHF.

This sequence joins TRBV12-3 or TRBV12-4 and TRBJ1-1; maybe TRBD1 (6 bases). The CDR3 covers 14 residues. Between the trimmed V and J ends, which lost 7 bases and 6 bases, there was a span of 18 bases. The CDR3 DNA sequence: TGTGCCAGCACGGGTAGTGGACAGCTAGCTGAAGCTTTCTTT. This gives the protein CASTGSGQLAEAFF.

The genes are TRBV12-3 or TRBV12-4 and TRBJ1-2; 7 positions agree with TRBD1. This CDR3 is 15 amino acids long. Trimming removed 4 bases from V and 6 bases from J; junction bases left unmatched: 11. The CDR3 region has the DNA TGTGCCAGCAGTTCGTTCCCAGACAGGGAAGATGGCTACACCTTC. Protein: CASSSFPDREDGYTF.

This rearrangement joins TRBV29-1 to TRBJ1-3; 8 bases fit TRBD1. The CDR3 is 15 residues long. Per the germline V gene, CDR1 is SQVTM and CDR2 is ANQGSEA. V lost 3 bases and J lost 2; bases outside the gene matches: 6. The CDR3 DNA follows: TGCAGCGTTGAGGGACAGGCCCCAGCTGGAAACACCATATATTTT. Amino acids: CSVEGQAPAGNTIYF.

This clonotype has ten or more counts. The V and J genes are TRBV9 and TRBJ1-2; D perhaps matches TRBD1 (5 bases). This CDR3 is built from 12 residues. V was shortened by 5 bases and J by 6 bases, with 11 bases between the two germline ends. Germline assignment: CDR1 SGDLS and CDR2 YYNGEE. CDR3 nucleotide sequence: TGTGCCAGCAGGGGACGGATAAATGGCTACACCTTC. As protein: CASRGRINGYTF.

This clonotype has just a few counts. The chain recombines TRBV20-1 with TRBJ2-7; 8 nucleotides match TRBD1. Trimming took 6 bases from V and 6 from J; bases not matched to a gene: 13. The germline V gene has CDR1 DFQATT and CDR2 SNEGSKA (reference sequence). This CDR3 has 14 amino acids. CDR3 nucleotide sequence: TGCAGTGCCCTGGGGGCAGGGGGCTCCGCCGAGCAGTACTTC. Protein: CSALGAGGSAEQYF.

The table lists this clonotype with a few counts. The gene calls are TRBV20-1 and TRBJ1-5; possibly TRBD1 for D (5 bases). Germline V lookup: CDR1 DFQATT, CDR2 SNEGSKA (reference sequence). V lost 6 bases and J 6 bases, leaving 15 bases between the germline ends. This CDR3 has 13 residues. CDR3 bases: TGCAGTGCCGCAACAGGCGTTCCTCAGCCCCAGCATTTT. Translated: CSAATGVPQPQHF.

CDR3 amino acids: CSASRDRGLPYEQYF. The CDR3 DNA follows: TGCAGTGCTAGCCGGGACAGGGGGCTTCCCTACGAGCAGTACTTC. The V call is TRBV20-1, the J call TRBJ2-7; 12 nucleotides match TRBD1. After removal of 3 bases from V and 2 bases from J, the junction contained 5 bases not matched to a gene. CDR3 length equals 15 residues. Germline V gene data show CDR1 as DFQATT and CDR2 as SNEGSKA (reference sequence).

The J gene is TRBJ1-2, the V gene TRBV12-5; no firm D call. The CDR3 runs to 14 residues. The germline gives CDR1 LGHNT, CDR2 FRNRAP. DNA of the CDR3: TGTGCCACCAGTTCGGACTGGGCCTTTTCTGGCTACACCTTC. It specifies CATSSDWAFSGYTF.

The rearrangement joins TRBV7-9 to TRBJ1-3, with D maybe TRBD1 (5 bases). With 4 bases removed from V and 2 bases from J, the gap between germline ends came to 15 bases. Germline-derived CDR1 and CDR2 are SEHNR and FQNEAQ (reference sequence). CDR3 length equals 16 residues. For the CDR3, the DNA is TGTGCCAGCAGCTCCCTGAGCAGGGATACTGGAAACACCATATATTTT. Translated: CASSSLSRDTGNTIYF.

The chain recombines TRBV28 with TRBJ1-1, with D unresolved. The CDR3 runs 14 residues. Trimming removed 6 bases at V and 3 bases at J, with 14 bases between. Germline-derived CDR1 and CDR2 are MDHEN and SYDVKM. The CDR3 is CASRESGLDTEAFF. CDR3 sequence (DNA): TGTGCCAGCAGGGAGTCCGGGTTGGACACTGAAGCTTTCTTT.

About this clonotype itself: Sequence at one end of the junction differs from germline and may be a read error. The CDR3 reads CAGSMRGQTEAFF. The CDR3 bases are TGTGCCGGTAGTATGAGGGGACAGACTGAAGCTTTCTTT. V is TRBV19 and J is TRBJ1-1; 7 nucleotides line up with TRBD1. CDR3 length equals 13 residues. Germline loops: CDR1 LNHDA, CDR2 SQIVND (reference sequence).

The CDR3 spells CASSPQLTGELFF. The DNA of the CDR3 is TGTGCCAGCAGCCCTCAACTCACCGGGGAGCTGTTTTTT. V gene TRBV5-6 combines with J gene TRBJ2-2, with D unresolved. Deletions cut 4 bases from V and 4 bases from J, with 8 bases between. There are 13 residues in the CDR3. Germline CDR1 reads SGHDT; CDR2 reads YYEEEE.

This chain connects TRBV7-9 to TRBJ1-1; perhaps TRBD1 as D (5 bases). The length of the CDR3 is 14 residues. Trimming removed 10 bases at V and 5 bases at J, with 20 bases between. Germline CDR1 is SEHNR and CDR2 is FQNEAQ (reference sequence). This CDR3 reads CANAPPGLGTEAFF. CDR3 nucleotides: TGTGCCAATGCGCCTCCGGGGCTGGGAACTGAAGCTTTCTTT.

This clonotype was counted between two and nine times. The V gene is TRBV20-1, the J gene TRBJ2-7, with 8 bases aligning to TRBD1. V was pared by 0 bases and J by 6 bases, with 7 bases of the junction left unmatched. Germline V gene lookup returns CDR1 DFQATT and CDR2 SNEGSKA (reference sequence). This CDR3 is 14 amino acids long. CDR3 sequence: CSAREDRGVGEQYF. DNA of the CDR3: TGCAGTGCTAGAGAAGACAGGGGAGTCGGCGAGCAGTACTTC.